This T cell receptor beta chain appears in the sequencing data of a study of shared clonotypes between healthy human individuals. V lost 4 bases and J lost 4; bases outside the gene matches: 2. The CDR3 is 14 amino acids. Per germline, CDR1 SGHRS and CDR2 YFSETQ. Data came from immunoSEQ multiplex PCR; TCRdb stores just in-frame clones and leaves some out. This sample has approximately 1.5 million clones, with approximately 98% found just once. The specimen sequenced was naive CD4+ T cells sorted from blood. Subset in this sample: CD45RA+ positively selected. The source of this sequence is a man aged 25 to 40 in good health. The genes are TRBV5-1 and TRBJ1-2; 12 bases match TRBD1. The CDR3 here is CASSGTGGGYGYTF. DNA of the CDR3: TGCGCCAGCAGCGGGACAGGGGGCGGCTATGGCTACACCTTC.